The text below deals with one TCR beta chain. The record originates from a study of blood T cell repertoires in COVID-19. Background on the study: Sites in the United States, Italy and Spain provided acute and convalescent COVID-19 samples. Sample material is recorded as cDNA or gDNA derived from T cells, B-cell-depleted T cells, or PBMCs.

Original processing notes: Estimated nucleated cell counts came from reference gene primer amplification. Generated by immunoSEQ multiplex PCR, the TCRdb table keeps only in-frame clones and is missing some. That table furnishes V, J and clone size, whereas the DNA furnished D and trimming. The sample records roughly 220,000 clones, around 80% being singletons. The germline V and J ends were trimmed by 3 bases and 5 bases, with 17 bases remaining between them. The CDR3 loop spans 15 amino acids. CDR1 and CDR2 from the germline V gene are SGHNT and YYREEE (reference sequence). Sequenced input: peripheral blood. The chain combines TRBV5-4 with TRBJ2-5; weak D call: TRBD2 (7 bases). The receptor comes from a man aged 25 to 45 with active or convalescent COVID-19. The CDR3 reads CASSSRGGGGETQYF. The CDR3 coding sequence is TGTGCCAGCAGCTCCCGGGGAGGGGGTGGTGAGACCCAGTACTTC.